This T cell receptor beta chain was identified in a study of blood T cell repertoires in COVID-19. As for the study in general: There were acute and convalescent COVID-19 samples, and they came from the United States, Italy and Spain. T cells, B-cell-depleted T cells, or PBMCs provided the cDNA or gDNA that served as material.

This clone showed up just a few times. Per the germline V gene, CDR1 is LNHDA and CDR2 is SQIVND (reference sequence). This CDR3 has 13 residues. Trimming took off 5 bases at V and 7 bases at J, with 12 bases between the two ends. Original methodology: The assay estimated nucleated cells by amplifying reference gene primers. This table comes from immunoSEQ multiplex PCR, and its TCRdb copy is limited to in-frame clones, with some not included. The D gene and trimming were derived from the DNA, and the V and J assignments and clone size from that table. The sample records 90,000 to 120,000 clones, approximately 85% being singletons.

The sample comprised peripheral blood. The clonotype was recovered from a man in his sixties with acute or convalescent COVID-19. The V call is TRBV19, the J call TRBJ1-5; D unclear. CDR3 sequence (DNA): TGTGCCAGTAGTTATCAGGTGTTACAGCCCCAGCATTTT. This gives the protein CASSYQVLQPQHF.